These T cell receptor beta chains were read from a single sample in a study of CD8 T cells in ankylosing spondylitis. Each CDR3 protein is one row after TCRdb ran MiXCR on the 5' RACE reads. The data hold 200,000 to 250,000 distinct CDR3 sequences, with about 7.3% observed a single time. Sequencing was performed on blood, either unsorted or a sorted T cell fraction (not recorded which). These receptors all stem from a male donor with ankylosing spondylitis. Each CDR3 is given with its conserved first and last residue. Size tells how often a clone was seen (once, few, many) or the class of an expanded clone, and some rows leave it out.

j_gene	abundance	v_gene	CDR3aa
TRBJ2-1	many	TRBV27	CASSYSSPYNEQFF
TRBJ2-3	many	TRBV4-2	CASSQWRREDTQYF
TRBJ2-2	.	TRBV12-5	CARALVGQGPNTGELFF
TRBJ2-1	.	TRBV24-1	CATAQGTEQFF
TRBJ2-1	many	TRBV7-9	CASSFVRGSYNEQFF
TRBJ2-2	many	TRBV27	CASSLGAGGLTGELFF
TRBJ2-3	few	TRBV3-1	CASSQVLDTQYF
TRBJ2-5	many	TRBV28	CASSLWTSGTTQETQYF
TRBJ1-5	many	TRBV9	CASSVGNQGGQPQHF
TRBJ1-1	many	TRBV28	CASSILKVPHTEAFF
TRBJ2-7	few	TRBV18	CASSPNRDRFRDEQYF
TRBJ2-7	many	TRBV7-9	CASTPQSGGGSYYEQYF
TRBJ2-7	many	TRBV7-6	CASSFSRQGEQYF
TRBJ2-7	few	TRBV5-1	CASSLVGNYYEQYF
TRBJ2-3	many	TRBV28	CASILQGVGDTQYF
TRBJ2-7	many	TRBV7-9	CASSFGQLYEQYF
TRBJ2-1	many	TRBV2	CASSFSPRNEQFF
TRBJ2-1	many	TRBV20-1	CSARDEREENEQFF
TRBJ1-5	many	TRBV27	CASSWLSNQPQHF
TRBJ2-7	.	TRBV6-5	CASSYKGFGSWDEQYF
TRBJ2-7	few	TRBV3-1	CASSHAGQGPYEQYF
TRBJ2-7	many	TRBV4-1	CASSQGRAGYEQYF
TRBJ2-1	many	TRBV3-1	CASSQVGVPSGGSYNEQFF
TRBJ2-2	.	TRBV4-3	CASSPLDGELFF
TRBJ2-7	.	TRBV5-1	CASSTTNLAGAGEQYF
TRBJ2-7	few	TRBV7-9	CASSPGTGVIHEQYF
TRBJ2-5	many	TRBV13	CASSPGKETQYF
TRBJ2-1	many	TRBV20-1	CSARRLAEFSYNEQFF
TRBJ1-1	many	TRBV28	CASSLVGGNTEAFF
TRBJ1-4	few	TRBV6-2/TRBV6-3	CASSPFYRLNEKLFF
TRBJ2-5	many	TRBV29-1	CSVRDDQETQYF
TRBJ2-2	many	TRBV27	CASSPGPILELFF
TRBJ1-2	many	TRBV7-8	CASSFRQGTDEGYTF
TRBJ1-1	many	TRBV7-6	CASSLSSLDNENTEAFF
TRBJ1-2	few	TRBV4-3	CASSQSRGGYYGYTF
TRBJ2-7	.	TRBV28	CASTLGLADHYEQYF
TRBJ2-3	.	TRBV12-3/TRBV12-4	CASSQPVVGHEFTDTQYF
TRBJ2-7	many	TRBV4-3	CASSPRQGAYEQYF
TRBJ1-5	many	TRBV6-5	CASSYSGVGQPQHF
TRBJ2-1	many	TRBV12-3/TRBV12-4	CASRNRDSTYNEQFF
TRBJ2-1	many	TRBV10-2	CASRGLAYGEQFF
TRBJ2-2	.	TRBV10-3	CAGKDLRGELFF
TRBJ2-1	many	TRBV20-1	CSASGSSYNEQFF
TRBJ2-4	many	TRBV6-6	CASRPALKNIQYF
TRBJ2-7	many	TRBV7-9	CASSSTGTVIYEQYF
TRBJ1-5	.	TRBV11-2	CASSLVAGRGGYENSNQPQHF